What follows describes a single TCR beta chain. Libraries were prepared by immunoSEQ multiplex PCR; TCRdb keeps only in-frame clonotypes and omits some of them. Here the sample spans 69,000 or so clones, approximately 90% being singletons. The V gene end was trimmed by 8 bases and the J gene end by 5 bases; junction bases not matched to a gene: 9. The CDR3 has 14 amino acids. Germline values: CDR1 MNHNS, CDR2 SASEGT. The data originate from a study of T cell changes during pregnancy in multiple sclerosis. This chain connects TRBV6-1 to TRBJ1-1; 9 nucleotides match TRBD1. The sequence was collected from a female donor with multiple sclerosis, enrolled in a pregnancy study. Material: peripheral blood, obtained in the third trimester of pregnancy. In DNA, the CDR3 is TGTGCCAGCGGATGGGACAGGGCGGGGACTGAAGCTTTCTTT. It yields the protein CASGWDRAGTEAFF.